This TCR beta chain is from a study of cytomegalovirus exposure and HLA in healthy donors. On this clone: Its antigen remains unknown.

V shed 8 bases and J shed 4 bases, with 12 bases lying between them. From germline, CDR1 is ENHRY and CDR2 SYGVKD. The CDR3 consists of 13 residues. Study-wide points: Upon later analysis, HLA-associated TCR beta chains proved more clonally expanded than other, equally common chains.

The PCR contained 60 Vbeta and 13 Jbeta primers. Using immunoSEQ multiplex PCR, the repertoire was profiled, and TCRdb retains in-frame clones only, with some absent. The table shows 200,000 or so clones, with more than 75% occurring only once. This chain uses TRBV10-3 with TRBJ1-5, with unresolved D. The sample was PBMCs. The sequence was collected from a woman aged 50 to 65 in good health and CMV-seropositive. In nucleotides, the CDR3 is TGTGCCATCGGGAGGGCGGAAAATCAGCCCCAGCATTTT. Encoded protein: CAIGRAENQPQHF.